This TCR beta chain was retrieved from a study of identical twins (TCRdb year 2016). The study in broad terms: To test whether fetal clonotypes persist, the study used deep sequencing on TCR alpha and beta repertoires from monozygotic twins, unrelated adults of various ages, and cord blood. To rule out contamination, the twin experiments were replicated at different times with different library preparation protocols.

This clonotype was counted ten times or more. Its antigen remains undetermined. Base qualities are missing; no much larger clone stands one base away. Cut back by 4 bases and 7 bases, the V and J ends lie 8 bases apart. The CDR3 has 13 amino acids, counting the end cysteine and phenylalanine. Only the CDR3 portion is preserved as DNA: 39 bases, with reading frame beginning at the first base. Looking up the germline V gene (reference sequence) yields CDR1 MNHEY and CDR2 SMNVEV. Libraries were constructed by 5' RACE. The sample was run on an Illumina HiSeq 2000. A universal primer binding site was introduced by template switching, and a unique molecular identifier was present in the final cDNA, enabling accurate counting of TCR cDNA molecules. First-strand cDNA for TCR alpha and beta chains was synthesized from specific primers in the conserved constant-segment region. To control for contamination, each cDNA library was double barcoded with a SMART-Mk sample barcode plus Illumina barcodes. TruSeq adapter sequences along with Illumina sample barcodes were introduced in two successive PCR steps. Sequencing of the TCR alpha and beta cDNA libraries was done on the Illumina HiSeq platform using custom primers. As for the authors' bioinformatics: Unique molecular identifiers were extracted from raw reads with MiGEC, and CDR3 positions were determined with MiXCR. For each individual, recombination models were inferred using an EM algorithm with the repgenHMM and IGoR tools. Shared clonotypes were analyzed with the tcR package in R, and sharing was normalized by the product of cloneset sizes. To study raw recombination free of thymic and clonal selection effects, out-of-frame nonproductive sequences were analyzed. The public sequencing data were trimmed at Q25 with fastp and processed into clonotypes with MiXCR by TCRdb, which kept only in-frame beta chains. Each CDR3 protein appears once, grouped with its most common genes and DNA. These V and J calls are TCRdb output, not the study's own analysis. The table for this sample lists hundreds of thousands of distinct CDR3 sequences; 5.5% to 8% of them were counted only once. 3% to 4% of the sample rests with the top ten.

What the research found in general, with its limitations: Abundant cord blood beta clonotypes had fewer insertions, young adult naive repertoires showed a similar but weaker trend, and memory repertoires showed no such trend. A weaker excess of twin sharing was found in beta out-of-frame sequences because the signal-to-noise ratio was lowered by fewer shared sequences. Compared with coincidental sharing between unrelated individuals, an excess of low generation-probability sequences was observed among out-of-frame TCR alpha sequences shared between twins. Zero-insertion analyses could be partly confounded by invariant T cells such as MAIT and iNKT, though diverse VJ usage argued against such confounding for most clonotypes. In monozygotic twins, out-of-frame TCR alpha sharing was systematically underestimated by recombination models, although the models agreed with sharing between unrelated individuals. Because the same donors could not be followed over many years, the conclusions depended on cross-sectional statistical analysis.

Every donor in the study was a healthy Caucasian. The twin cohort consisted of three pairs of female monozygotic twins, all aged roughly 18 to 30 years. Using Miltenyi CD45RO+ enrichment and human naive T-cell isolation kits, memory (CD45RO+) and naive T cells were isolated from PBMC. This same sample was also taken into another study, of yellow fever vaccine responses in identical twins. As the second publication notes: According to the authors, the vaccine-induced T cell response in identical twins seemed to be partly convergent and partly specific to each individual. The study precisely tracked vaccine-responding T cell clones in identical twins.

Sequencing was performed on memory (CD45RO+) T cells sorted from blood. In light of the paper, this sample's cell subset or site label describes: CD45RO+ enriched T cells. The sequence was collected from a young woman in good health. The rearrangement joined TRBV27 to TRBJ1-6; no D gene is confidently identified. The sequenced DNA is TGTGCCAGCAGTTATGGAACCAATTCACCCCTCCACTTT. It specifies CASSYGTNSPLHF.